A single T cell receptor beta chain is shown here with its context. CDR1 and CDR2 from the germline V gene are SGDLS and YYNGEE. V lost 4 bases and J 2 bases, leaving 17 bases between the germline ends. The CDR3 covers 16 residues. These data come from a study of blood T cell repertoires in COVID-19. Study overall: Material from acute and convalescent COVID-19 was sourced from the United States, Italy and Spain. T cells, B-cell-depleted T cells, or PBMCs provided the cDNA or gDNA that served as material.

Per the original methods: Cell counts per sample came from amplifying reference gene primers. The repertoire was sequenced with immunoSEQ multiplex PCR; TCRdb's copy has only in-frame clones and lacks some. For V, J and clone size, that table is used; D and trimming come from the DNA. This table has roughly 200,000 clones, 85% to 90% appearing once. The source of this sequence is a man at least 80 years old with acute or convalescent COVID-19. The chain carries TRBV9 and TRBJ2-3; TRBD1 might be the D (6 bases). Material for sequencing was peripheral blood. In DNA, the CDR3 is TGTGCCAGCAGCTCGCACAGGGTTGGATTCACAGATACGCAGTATTTT. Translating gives CASSSHRVGFTDTQYF.